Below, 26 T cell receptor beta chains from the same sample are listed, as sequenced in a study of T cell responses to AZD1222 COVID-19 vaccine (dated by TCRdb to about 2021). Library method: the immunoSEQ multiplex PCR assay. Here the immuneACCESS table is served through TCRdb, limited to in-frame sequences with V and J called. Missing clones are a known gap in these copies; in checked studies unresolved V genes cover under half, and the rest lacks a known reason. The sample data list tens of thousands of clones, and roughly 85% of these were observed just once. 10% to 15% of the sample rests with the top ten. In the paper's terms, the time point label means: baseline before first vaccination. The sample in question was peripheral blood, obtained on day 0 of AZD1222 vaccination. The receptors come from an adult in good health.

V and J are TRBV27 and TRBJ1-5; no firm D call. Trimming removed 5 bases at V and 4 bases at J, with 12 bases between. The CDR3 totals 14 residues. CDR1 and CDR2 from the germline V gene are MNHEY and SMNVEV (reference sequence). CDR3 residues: CASSTGRINQPQHF. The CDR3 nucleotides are TGTGCCAGCAGTACCGGGCGGATTAATCAGCCCCAGCATTTT.

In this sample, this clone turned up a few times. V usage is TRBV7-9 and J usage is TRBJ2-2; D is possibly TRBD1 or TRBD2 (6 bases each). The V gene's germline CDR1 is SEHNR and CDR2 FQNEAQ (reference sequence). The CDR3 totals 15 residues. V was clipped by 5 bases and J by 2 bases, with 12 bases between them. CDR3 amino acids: CASSKGGRNTGELFF. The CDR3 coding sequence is TGTGCCAGCAGCAAGGGGGGACGTAACACCGGGGAGCTGTTTTTT.

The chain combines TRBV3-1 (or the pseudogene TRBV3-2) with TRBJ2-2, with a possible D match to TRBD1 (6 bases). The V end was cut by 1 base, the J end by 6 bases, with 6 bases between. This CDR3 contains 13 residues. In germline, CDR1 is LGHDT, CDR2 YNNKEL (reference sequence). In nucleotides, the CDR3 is TGTGCCAGCAGCCAAGGGGGGCCCGGGGAGCTGTTTTTT. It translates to CASSQGGPGELFF.

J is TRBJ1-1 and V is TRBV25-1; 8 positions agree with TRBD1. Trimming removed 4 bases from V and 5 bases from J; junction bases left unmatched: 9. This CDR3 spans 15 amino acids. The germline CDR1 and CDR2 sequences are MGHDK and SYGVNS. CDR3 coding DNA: TGTGCCAGCAGTGGGTCAGGGGGCGGTGGGACTGAAGCTTTCTTT. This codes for CASSGSGGGGTEAFF. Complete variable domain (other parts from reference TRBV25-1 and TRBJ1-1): EADIYQTPRYLVIGTGKKITLECSQTMGHDKMYWYQQDPGMELHLIHYSYGVNSTEKGDLSSESTVSRIRTEHFPLTLESARPSHTSQYLCASSGSGGGGTEAFFGQGTRLTVV.

The CDR3 region is CASSSRRLLAGTGEQYF. The CDR3 region has the DNA TGTGCCAGCAGCTCCAGAAGGCTCCTAGCGGGGACGGGGGAGCAGTACTTC. This chain joins TRBV7-2 and TRBJ2-7; 9 bases agree with TRBD2. The CDR3 is 17 residues long. Per the germline V gene, CDR1 is SGHTA and CDR2 is FQGNSA. V lost 4 bases and J lost 7; bases outside the gene matches: 17.

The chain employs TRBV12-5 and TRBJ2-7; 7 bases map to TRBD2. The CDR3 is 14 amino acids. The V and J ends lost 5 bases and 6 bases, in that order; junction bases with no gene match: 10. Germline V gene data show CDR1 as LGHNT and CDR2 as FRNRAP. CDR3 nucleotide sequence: TGTGCTAGTGGTGGGGGGGACCAGGCGGTCGAGCAGTACTTC. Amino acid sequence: CASGGGDQAVEQYF. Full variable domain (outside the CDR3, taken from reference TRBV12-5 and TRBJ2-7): DARVTQTPRHKVTEMGQEVTMRCQPILGHNTVFWYRQTMMQGLELLAYFRNRAPLDDSGMPKDRFSAEMPDATLATLKIQPSEPRDSAVYFCASGGGDQAVEQYFGPGTRLTVT.

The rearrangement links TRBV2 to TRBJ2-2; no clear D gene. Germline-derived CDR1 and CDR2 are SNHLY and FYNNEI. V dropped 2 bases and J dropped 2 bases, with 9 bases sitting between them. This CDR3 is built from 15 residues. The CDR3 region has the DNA TGTGCCAGCAGTGAATGGGCAGGCAACACCGGGGAGCTGTTTTTT. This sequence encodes CASSEWAGNTGELFF.

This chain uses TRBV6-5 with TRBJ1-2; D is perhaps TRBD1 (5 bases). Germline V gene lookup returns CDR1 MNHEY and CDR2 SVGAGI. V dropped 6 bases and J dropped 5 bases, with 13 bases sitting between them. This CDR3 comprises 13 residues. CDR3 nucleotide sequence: TGTGCCAGCAGGGGGACCGGGGGGTATGGCTACACCTTC. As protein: CASRGTGGYGYTF.

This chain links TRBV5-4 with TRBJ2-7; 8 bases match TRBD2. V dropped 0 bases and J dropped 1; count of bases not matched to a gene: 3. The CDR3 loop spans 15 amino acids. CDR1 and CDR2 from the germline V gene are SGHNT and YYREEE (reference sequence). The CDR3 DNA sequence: TGTGCCAGCAGCTTGGCCGGGGGGGGGTCCTACGAGCAGTACTTC. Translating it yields CASSLAGGGSYEQYF.

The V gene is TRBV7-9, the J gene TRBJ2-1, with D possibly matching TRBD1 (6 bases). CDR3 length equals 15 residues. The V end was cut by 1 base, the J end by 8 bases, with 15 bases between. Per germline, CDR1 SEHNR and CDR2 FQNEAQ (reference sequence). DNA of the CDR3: TGTGCCAGCAGCTTAGGGGACAACAATAAGGATGAGCAGTTCTTC. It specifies CASSLGDNNKDEQFF.

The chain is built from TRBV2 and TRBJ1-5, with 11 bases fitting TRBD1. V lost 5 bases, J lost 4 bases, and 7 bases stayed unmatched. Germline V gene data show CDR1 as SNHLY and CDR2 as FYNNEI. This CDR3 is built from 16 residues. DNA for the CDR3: TGTGCCAGCAGTCTGGACAGGGGGCTATGGAATCAGCCCCAGCATTTT. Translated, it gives CASSLDRGLWNQPQHF. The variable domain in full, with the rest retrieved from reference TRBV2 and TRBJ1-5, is EPEVTQTPSHQVTQMGQEVILRCVPISNHLYFYWYRQILGQKVEFLVSFYNNEISEKSEIFDDQFSVERPDGSNFTLKIRSTKLEDSAMYFCASSLDRGLWNQPQHFGDGTRLSIL.

The CDR3 sequence is CASSLVASSEAFF. CDR3 nucleotides: TGTGCCAGCAGCTTAGTTGCGTCTTCTGAAGCTTTCTTT. V and J are TRBV11-3 and TRBJ1-1; D is undetermined. CDR3 length equals 13 residues. V was pared by 1 base and J by 6 bases, with 9 bases between. Germline CDR1 and CDR2: SGHNT and YENEEA.

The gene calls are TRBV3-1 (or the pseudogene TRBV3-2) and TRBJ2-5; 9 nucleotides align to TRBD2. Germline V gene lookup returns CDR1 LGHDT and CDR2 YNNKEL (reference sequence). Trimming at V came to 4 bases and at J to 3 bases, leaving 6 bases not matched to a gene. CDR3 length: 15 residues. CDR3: CASSPPGLAKETQYF. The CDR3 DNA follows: TGTGCCAGCAGCCCGCCGGGACTAGCTAAAGAGACCCAGTACTTC.

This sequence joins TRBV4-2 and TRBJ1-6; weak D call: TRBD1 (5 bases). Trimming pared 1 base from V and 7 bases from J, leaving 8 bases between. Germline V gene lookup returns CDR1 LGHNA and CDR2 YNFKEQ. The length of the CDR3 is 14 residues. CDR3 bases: TGTGCCAGCAGCCAAGGGCAGGGCAATTCACCCCTCCACTTT. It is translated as CASSQGQGNSPLHF.

CDR3 DNA sequence: TGTGCCAGCAGCCCAATCTTGACCTCACCCCTCCACTTT. Amino acid sequence: CASSPILTSPLHF. The rearrangement links TRBV7-9 to TRBJ1-6; D is unclear. With 5 bases removed from V and 10 bases from J, the gap between germline ends came to 12 bases. The germline CDR1 and CDR2 sequences are SEHNR and FQNEAQ (reference sequence). The CDR3 length is 13 residues.

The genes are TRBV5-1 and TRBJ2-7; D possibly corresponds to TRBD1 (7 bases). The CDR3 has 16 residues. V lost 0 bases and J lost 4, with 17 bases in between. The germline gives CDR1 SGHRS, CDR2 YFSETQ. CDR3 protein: CASSLGGTVALYEQYF. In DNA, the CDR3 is TGCGCCAGCAGCTTGGGCGGGACAGTGGCCTTATACGAGCAGTACTTC.

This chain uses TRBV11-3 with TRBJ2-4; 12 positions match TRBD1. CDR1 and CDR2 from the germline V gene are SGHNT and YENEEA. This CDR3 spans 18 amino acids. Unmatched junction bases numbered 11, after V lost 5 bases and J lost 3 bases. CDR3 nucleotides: TGTGCCAGCAGCCCTACTCCGGGACAGGGGGCGAGCAAAAACATTCAGTACTTC. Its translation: CASSPTPGQGASKNIQYF.

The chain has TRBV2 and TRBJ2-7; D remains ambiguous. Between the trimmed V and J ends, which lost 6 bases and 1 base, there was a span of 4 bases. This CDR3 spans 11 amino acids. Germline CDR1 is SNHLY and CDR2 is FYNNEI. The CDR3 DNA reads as TGTGCCAGCAGACTTTCCTACGAGCAGTACTTC. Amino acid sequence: CASRLSYEQYF.

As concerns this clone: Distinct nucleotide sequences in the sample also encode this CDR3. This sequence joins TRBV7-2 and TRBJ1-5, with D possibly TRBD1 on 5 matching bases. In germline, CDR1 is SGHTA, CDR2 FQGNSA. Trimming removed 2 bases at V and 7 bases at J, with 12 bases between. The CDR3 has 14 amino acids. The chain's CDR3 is CASSLRQGGQPQHF. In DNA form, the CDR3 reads TGTGCCAGCAGCTTAAGGCAGGGTGGCCAGCCCCAGCATTTT.

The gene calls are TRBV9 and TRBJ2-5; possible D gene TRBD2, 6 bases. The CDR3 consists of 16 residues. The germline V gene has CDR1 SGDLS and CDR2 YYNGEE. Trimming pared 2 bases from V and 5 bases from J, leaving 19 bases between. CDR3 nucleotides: TGTGCCAGCAGCGTTGCCCAGGGAGCTGGAGGGGAGACCCAGTACTTC. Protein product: CASSVAQGAGGETQYF.

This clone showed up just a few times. CDR3 sequence reads: CASSYTGQGSGNTIYF. The CDR3 nucleotides are TGTGCCAGCAGCTACACCGGACAGGGAAGTGGAAACACCATATATTTT. This chain connects TRBV3-1 (or the pseudogene TRBV3-2) to TRBJ1-3, with 8 nucleotides matching TRBD1. The CDR3 extends over 16 amino acids. Germline V lookup: CDR1 LGHDT, CDR2 YNNKEL (reference sequence). V was clipped by 5 bases and J by 3 bases; unmatched bases: 9.

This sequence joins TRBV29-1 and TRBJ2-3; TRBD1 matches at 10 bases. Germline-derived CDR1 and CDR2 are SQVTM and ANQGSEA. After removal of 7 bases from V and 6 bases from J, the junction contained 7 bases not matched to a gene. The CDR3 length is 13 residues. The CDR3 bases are TGCAGCGCTGACAGGGGGCAGGCCGATACGCAGTATTTT. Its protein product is CSADRGQADTQYF.

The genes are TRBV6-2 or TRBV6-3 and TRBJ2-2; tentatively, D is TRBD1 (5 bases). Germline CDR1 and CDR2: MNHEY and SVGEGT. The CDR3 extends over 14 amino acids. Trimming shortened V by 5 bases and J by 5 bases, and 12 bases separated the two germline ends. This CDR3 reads CASSPRDRTGELFF. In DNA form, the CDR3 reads TGTGCCAGCAGTCCCCGAGACAGAACCGGGGAGCTGTTTTTT.

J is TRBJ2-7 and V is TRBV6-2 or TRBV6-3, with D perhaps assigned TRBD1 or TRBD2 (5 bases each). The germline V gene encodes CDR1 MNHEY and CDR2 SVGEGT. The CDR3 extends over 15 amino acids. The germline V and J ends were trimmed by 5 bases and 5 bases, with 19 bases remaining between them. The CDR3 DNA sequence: TGTGCCAGCAGTAACCCCATGGGGCCGGGACACGAGCAGTACTTC. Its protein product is CASSNPMGPGHEQYF.

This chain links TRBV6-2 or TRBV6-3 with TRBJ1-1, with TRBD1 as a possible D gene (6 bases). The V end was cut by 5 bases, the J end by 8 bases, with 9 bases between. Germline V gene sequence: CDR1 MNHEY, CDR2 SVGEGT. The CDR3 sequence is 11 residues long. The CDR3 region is CASSDTGEAFF. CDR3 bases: TGTGCCAGCAGTGACACAGGGGAAGCTTTCTTT.

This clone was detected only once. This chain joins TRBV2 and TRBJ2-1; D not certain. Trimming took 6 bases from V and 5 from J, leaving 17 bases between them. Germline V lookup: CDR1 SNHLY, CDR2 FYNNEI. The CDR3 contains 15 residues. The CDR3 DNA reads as TGTGCCAGCAGCTTTCTGGCCCTTAGGGACAATGAGCAGTTCTTC. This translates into CASSFLALRDNEQFF.